Below, 8 T cell receptor beta chains from the same sample are listed, as sequenced in a study of blood T cell repertoires in COVID-19. Profiled with immunoSEQ multiplex PCR; TCRdb holds only in-frame clones, not every one. The data show about 66,000 clones, around 84% seen once. Sequencing was performed on peripheral blood. The source is a man aged 45-65 years with active COVID-19.

The chain has TRBV6-1 and TRBJ1-5, with TRBD1 matching 8 bases. V was clipped by 1 base and J by 6 bases; unmatched bases: 2. The CDR3 is 14 residues long. Germline V gene data show CDR1 as MNHNS and CDR2 as SASEGT. The CDR3 sequence is CASSEDRGVQPQHF. CDR3 DNA sequence: TGTGCCAGCAGTGAAGACAGGGGGGTTCAGCCCCAGCATTTT.

V and J are TRBV6-5 and TRBJ2-1; the match to TRBD2 covers 7 bases. Per germline, CDR1 MNHEY and CDR2 SVGAGI. The length of the CDR3 is 15 residues. V trimming: 0 bases; J trimming: 7 bases; junction bases outside the gene matches: 6. The DNA of the CDR3 is TGTGCCAGCAGTTACTCGGGGGGAGGGCGAAATGAGCAGTTCTTC. This codes for CASSYSGGGRNEQFF.

The chain recombines TRBV4-1 with TRBJ2-7; TRBD1 agrees at 12 bases. The CDR3 is 15 residues long. Germline V gene data show CDR1 as MGHRA and CDR2 as YSYEKL. Losses at the gene ends were 4 bases for V and 2 bases for J; bases not matched to a gene: 3. CDR3 sequence: CASSLGTGGPYEQYF. In DNA form, the CDR3 reads TGCGCCAGCAGCCTGGGGACAGGGGGCCCCTACGAGCAGTACTTC.

V usage is TRBV29-1 and J usage is TRBJ2-3; 8 bases align to TRBD2. In germline, CDR1 is SQVTM, CDR2 ANQGSEA. This CDR3 has 13 residues. The V gene end was trimmed by 4 bases and the J gene end by 2 bases; junction bases not matched to a gene: 2. The CDR3 region is CSVVAGNTDTQYF. CDR3 in DNA: TGCAGCGTTGTAGCGGGGAACACAGATACGCAGTATTTT.

The chain uses TRBV2 and TRBJ1-5; 8 positions match TRBD1. The germline CDR1 and CDR2 sequences are SNHLY and FYNNEI. The V segment lost 5 bases and the J segment 1 base; nucleotides outside the gene matches: 4. This CDR3 has 15 amino acids. The chain's CDR3 is CASSLDRVSNQPQHF. DNA for the CDR3: TGTGCCAGCAGTCTGGACAGGGTAAGCAATCAGCCCCAGCATTTT.

The V call is TRBV6-5, the J call TRBJ1-2; D perhaps matches TRBD1 (6 bases). Trimming removed 1 base from V and 3 bases from J, with 15 bases in between. This CDR3 contains 16 residues. Germline V CDR1 and CDR2: MNHEY, SVGAGI. The CDR3 loop is CASSYLPAGVYYGYTF. The DNA of the CDR3 is TGTGCCAGCAGTTACTTACCCGCAGGGGTTTACTATGGCTACACCTTC.

The chain couples TRBV28 to TRBJ1-3, with 8 bases fitting TRBD1. CDR3 length equals 15 residues. Germline lookup yields CDR1 MDHEN and CDR2 SYDVKM. V shed 8 bases, J shed 4 bases, and the junction held 10 bases outside the gene matches. CDR3 DNA sequence: TGTGCCAGCTCTCCCCCAGGGGGCATCGGAAACACCATATATTTT. Translated, it gives CASSPPGGIGNTIYF.

This clone has more than one count but fewer than ten. The CDR3 sequence is CASSSDREVLGYTF. As DNA, the CDR3 is TGTGCCAGCAGCTCCGACAGGGAGGTGCTCGGCTACACCTTC. V usage is TRBV11-1 and J usage is TRBJ1-2; 7 positions agree with TRBD1. This CDR3 spans 14 amino acids. Germline lookup yields CDR1 SGHAT and CDR2 FQDESV (reference sequence). After removal of 4 bases from V and 8 bases from J, the junction contained 10 bases not matched to a gene.